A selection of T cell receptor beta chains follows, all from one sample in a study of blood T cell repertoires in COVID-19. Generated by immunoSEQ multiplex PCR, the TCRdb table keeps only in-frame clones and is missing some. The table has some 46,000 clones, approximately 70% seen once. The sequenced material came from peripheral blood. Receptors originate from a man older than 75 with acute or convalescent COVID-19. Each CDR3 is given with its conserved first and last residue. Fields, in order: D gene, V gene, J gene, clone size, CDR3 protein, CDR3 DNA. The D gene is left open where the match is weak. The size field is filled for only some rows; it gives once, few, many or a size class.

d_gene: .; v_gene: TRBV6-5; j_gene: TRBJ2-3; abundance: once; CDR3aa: CASSSPGTLTDTQYF; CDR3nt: TGTGCCAGCAGTTCCCCCGGGACTCTCACAGATACGCAGTATTTT
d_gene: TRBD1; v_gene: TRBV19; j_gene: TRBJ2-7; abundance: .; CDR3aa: CASSPNRGYEQYF; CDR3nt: TGTGCCAGTAGTCCCAACAGGGGCTACGAGCAGTACTTC
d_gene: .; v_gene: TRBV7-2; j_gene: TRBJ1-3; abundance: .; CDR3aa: CASSLARVDSGNTIYF; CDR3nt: TGTGCCAGCAGCTTAGCGAGGGTAGACTCTGGAAACACCATATATTTT
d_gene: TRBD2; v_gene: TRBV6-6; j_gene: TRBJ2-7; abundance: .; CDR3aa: CASSTPALAGGEQYF; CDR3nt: TGTGCCAGCAGTACCCCCGCCCTAGCGGGAGGCGAGCAGTACTTC
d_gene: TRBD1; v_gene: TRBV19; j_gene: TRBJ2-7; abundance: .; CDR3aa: CASSLDRGLSYEQYF; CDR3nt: TGTGCCAGTAGTTTGGACAGGGGCCTCTCCTACGAGCAGTACTTC
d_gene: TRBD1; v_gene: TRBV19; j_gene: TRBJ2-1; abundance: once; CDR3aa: CASSPRQGTMRQFF; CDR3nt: TGTGCCAGTAGTCCCCGACAGGGAACAATGAGGCAGTTCTTC
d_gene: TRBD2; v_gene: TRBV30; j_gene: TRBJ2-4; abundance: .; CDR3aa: CAWSVRAGVAKNIQYF; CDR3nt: TGTGCCTGGAGTGTGAGGGCGGGAGTAGCCAAAAACATTCAGTACTTC
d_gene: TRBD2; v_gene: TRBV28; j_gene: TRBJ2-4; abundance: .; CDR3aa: CASSVPGGPKNIQYF; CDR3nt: TGTGCCAGCAGTGTCCCGGGGGGGCCCAAAAACATTCAGTACTTC
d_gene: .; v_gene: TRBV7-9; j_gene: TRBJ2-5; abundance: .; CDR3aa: CASSLPLGSQYF; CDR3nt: TGTGCCAGCAGCTTACCCCTAGGTTCCCAGTACTTC
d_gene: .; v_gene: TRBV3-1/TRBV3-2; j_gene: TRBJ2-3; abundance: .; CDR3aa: CASSHRFPTRGTSTDTQYF; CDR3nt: TGTGCCAGCAGCCATCGCTTCCCGACTCGGGGGACTAGCACAGATACGCAGTATTTT
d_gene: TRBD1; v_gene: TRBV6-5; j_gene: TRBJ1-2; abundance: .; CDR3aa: CASSPGQRNYGYTF; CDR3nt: TGTGCCAGCAGTCCGGGACAGAGAAACTATGGCTACACCTTC
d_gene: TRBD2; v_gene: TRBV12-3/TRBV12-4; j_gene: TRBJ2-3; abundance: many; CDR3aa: CASGLAGSDTQYF; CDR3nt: TGTGCCAGCGGACTAGCGGGTTCAGATACGCAGTATTTT
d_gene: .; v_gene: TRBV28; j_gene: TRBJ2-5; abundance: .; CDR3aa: CASRAATGRETQYF; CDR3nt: TGTGCCAGCAGAGCAGCGACAGGGAGGGAGACCCAGTACTTC
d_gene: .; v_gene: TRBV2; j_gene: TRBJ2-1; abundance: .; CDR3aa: CATPGETSNEQFF; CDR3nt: TGTGCCACCCCCGGGGAGACGAGCAATGAGCAGTTCTTC
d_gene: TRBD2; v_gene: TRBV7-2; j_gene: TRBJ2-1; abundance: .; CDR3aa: CASTSSGSHNEQFF; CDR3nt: TGTGCCAGCACTTCTAGCGGGAGCCACAATGAGCAGTTCTTC
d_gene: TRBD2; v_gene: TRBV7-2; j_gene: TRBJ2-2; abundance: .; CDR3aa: CASSPQAGPTGELFF; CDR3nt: TGTGCCAGCAGCCCACAAGCGGGACCCACCGGGGAGCTGTTTTTT
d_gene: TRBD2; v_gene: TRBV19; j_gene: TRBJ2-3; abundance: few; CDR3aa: CASSMTSGSSESTDTQYF; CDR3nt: TGTGCCAGTAGTATGACTAGCGGGAGCTCGGAAAGCACAGATACGCAGTATTTT
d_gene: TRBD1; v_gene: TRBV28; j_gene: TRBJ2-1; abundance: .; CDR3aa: CASSRQGVLSYNEQFF; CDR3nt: TGTGCCAGCAGCCGTCAGGGGGTACTCTCCTACAATGAGCAGTTCTTC
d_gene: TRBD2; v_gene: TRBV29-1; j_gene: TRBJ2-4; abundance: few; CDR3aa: CSAGTSGTNIQYF; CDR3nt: TGCAGCGCCGGGACTAGCGGGACAAACATTCAGTACTTC
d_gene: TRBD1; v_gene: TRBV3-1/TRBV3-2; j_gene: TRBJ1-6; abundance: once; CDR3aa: CASSLVQGANSPLHF; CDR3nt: TGTGCCAGCAGCCTAGTACAGGGGGCCAATTCACCCCTCCACTTT